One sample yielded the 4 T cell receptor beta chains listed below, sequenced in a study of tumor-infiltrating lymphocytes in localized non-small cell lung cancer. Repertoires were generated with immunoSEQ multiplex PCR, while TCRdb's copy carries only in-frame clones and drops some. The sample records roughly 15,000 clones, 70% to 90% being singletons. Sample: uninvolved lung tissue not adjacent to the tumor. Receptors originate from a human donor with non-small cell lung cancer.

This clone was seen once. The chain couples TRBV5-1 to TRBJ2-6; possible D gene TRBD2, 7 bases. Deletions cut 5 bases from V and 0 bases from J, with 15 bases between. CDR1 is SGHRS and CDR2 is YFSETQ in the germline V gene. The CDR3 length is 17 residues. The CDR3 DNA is TGCGCCAGCAGGGGGGCGGGAGAGAGCTCTGGGGCCAACGTCCTGACTTTC. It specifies CASRGAGESSGANVLTF.

The CDR3 here is CASSPTMTVGVEQYF. The CDR3 coding sequence is TGCGCCAGCAGCCCGACAATGACTGTCGGCGTCGAGCAGTACTTC. The chain carries TRBV4-1 and TRBJ2-7; D unresolved. V was clipped by 4 bases and J by 6 bases, with 19 bases between them. CDR1 is MGHRA, CDR2 YSYEKL, per germline. This CDR3 contains 15 residues.

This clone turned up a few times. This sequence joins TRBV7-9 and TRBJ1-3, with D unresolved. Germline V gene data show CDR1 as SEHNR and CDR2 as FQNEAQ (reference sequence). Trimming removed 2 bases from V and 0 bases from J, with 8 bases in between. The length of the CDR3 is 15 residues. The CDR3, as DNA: TGTGCCAGCAGCTTATTAAGCCTCTCTGGAAACACCATATATTTT. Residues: CASSLLSLSGNTIYF.

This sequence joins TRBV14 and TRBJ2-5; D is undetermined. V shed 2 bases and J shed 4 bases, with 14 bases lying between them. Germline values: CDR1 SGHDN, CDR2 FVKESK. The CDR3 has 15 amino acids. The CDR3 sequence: CASSQSRQVAETQYF. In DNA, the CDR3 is TGTGCCAGCAGCCAAAGCAGACAAGTCGCAGAGACCCAGTACTTC.